One and the same sample provided the 22 T cell receptor beta chains below, sequenced in a study of T cell responses to AZD1222 COVID-19 vaccine. The protocol was immunoSEQ multiplex PCR, while the TCRdb copy is restricted to in-frame clones and leaves out a portion. The repertoire holds 100,000 to 120,000 clones, about 80% seen once, with approximately 5% in the top ten. The specimen comprised peripheral blood, sampled on day 0 of AZD1222 vaccination. Source of these receptors: an adult in good health.

This chain uses TRBV20-1 with TRBJ1-2; D gene ambiguous. The ends were cut back, 3 bases at V and 4 bases at J, with 9 bases in the middle. The CDR3 runs 12 residues. Germline CDR1 reads DFQATT; CDR2 reads SNEGSKA (reference sequence). This chain's CDR3 is CSASIETYGYTF. The CDR3 DNA reads as TGCAGTGCTAGTATTGAAACCTATGGCTACACCTTC.

The chain employs TRBV2 and TRBJ1-3; 10 bases fit TRBD1. The CDR3 covers 16 residues. The germline V gene encodes CDR1 SNHLY and CDR2 FYNNEI. The V gene end was trimmed by 3 bases and the J gene end by 1 base; junction bases not matched to a gene: 3. The CDR3 DNA follows: TGTGCCAGCAGTGAGTGGACAGGGGGATCTGGAAACACCATATATTTT. Translated, it gives CASSEWTGGSGNTIYF.

The chain is built from TRBV6-5 and TRBJ2-3; 8 nucleotides agree with TRBD2. CDR3 length: 15 amino acids. The V segment lost 8 bases and the J segment 4 bases; nucleotides outside the gene matches: 11. CDR1 MNHEY and CDR2 SVGAGI come from the germline V gene. The CDR3 nucleotides read TGTGCCAGCGGAGACGCGAACGGGGGGGCAGATACGCAGTATTTT. As protein: CASGDANGGADTQYF.

The chain joins TRBV14 to TRBJ1-2, with 7 bases fitting TRBD1. Unmatched junction bases numbered 1, after V lost 1 base and J lost 5 bases. Germline V CDR1 and CDR2: SGHDN, FVKESK. The CDR3 totals 13 residues. Here the CDR3 reads CASSQGTGYGYTF. The CDR3 region has the DNA TGTGCCAGCAGCCAAGGGACAGGATATGGCTACACCTTC.

The rearrangement joins TRBV11-2 to TRBJ1-2; tentatively, D is TRBD1 (5 bases). Germline V gene sequence: CDR1 SGHAT, CDR2 FQNNGV. Trimming cost V 5 bases and J 5 bases, with 15 bases left between them. The CDR3 totals 14 residues. The CDR3 DNA sequence: TGTGCCAGCAGCCAACAGGTGGGAAGTTATGGCTACACCTTC. Amino acid sequence: CASSQQVGSYGYTF. The complete variable domain, with remaining parts taken from reference TRBV11-2 and TRBJ1-2, reads EAGVAQSPRYKIIEKRQSVAFWCNPISGHATLYWYQQILGQGPKLLIQFQNNGVVDDSQLPKDRFSAERLKGVDSTLKIQPAKLEDSAVYLCASSQQVGSYGYTFGSGTRLTVV.

This rearrangement joins TRBV18 to TRBJ1-4, with D possibly matching TRBD1 (6 bases). Trimming removed 5 bases at V and 4 bases at J, with 14 bases between. Germline loops: CDR1 KGHSH, CDR2 LQKENI. There are 15 residues in the CDR3. CDR3 protein: CASSTRQDLNEKLFF. The CDR3 DNA is TGTGCCAGCTCAACCAGACAGGATCTTAATGAAAAACTGTTTTTT.

The chain uses TRBV6-2 or TRBV6-3 and TRBJ1-1; D is unclear. V lost 2 bases, J lost 6 bases, and 7 bases lay in between. This CDR3 region has 12 residues. Per the germline V gene, CDR1 is MNHEY and CDR2 is SVGEGT. The CDR3 DNA reads as TGTGCCAGCAGTTACCCTGGACCTGAAGCTTTCTTT. Amino acids: CASSYPGPEAFF.

This sequence joins TRBV6-2 or TRBV6-3 and TRBJ1-1; no definite D call. The germline CDR1 and CDR2 sequences are MNHEY and SVGEGT. The V gene lost 2 bases and the J gene lost 1 base, with 5 bases spanning the gap. The CDR3 sequence is 13 residues long. The CDR3 loop reads CASSYQANTEAFF. The DNA of the CDR3 is TGTGCCAGCAGTTACCAGGCGAACACTGAAGCTTTCTTT.

The V and J genes are TRBV5-4 and TRBJ1-2; weak D call: TRBD1 (5 bases). The germline V gene has CDR1 SGHNT and CDR2 YYREEE (reference sequence). The CDR3 consists of 14 residues. Trimming removed 4 bases at V and 6 bases at J, with 16 bases between. The chain's CDR3 is CASSLRAGQDGYTF. The CDR3 region has the DNA TGTGCCAGCAGCCTCCGGGCAGGGCAAGATGGCTACACCTTC.

This rearrangement joins TRBV7-2 to TRBJ2-7; D is tentatively TRBD1 or TRBD2 (5 bases each). This CDR3 has 14 amino acids. Germline V CDR1 and CDR2: SGHTA, FQGNSA. Trimming removed 4 bases at V and 2 bases at J, with 12 bases between. The CDR3 spells CASSYRGLPYEQYF. The CDR3 DNA follows: TGTGCCAGCAGCTATCGGGGCCTGCCCTACGAGCAGTACTTC.

The V gene is TRBV9, the J gene TRBJ2-1, with D perhaps TRBD1 (6 bases). Germline-derived CDR1 and CDR2 are SGDLS and YYNGEE. The CDR3 covers 18 residues. V was cut by 0 bases and J by 0 bases, with 16 bases left in between. The CDR3 region has the DNA TGTGCCAGCAGCGTAGAAGGGACACTGATTAGCTCCTACAATGAGCAGTTCTTC. It encodes CASSVEGTLISSYNEQFF.

This chain uses TRBV2 with TRBJ2-7; D is ambiguous. The CDR3 loop spans 13 amino acids. Germline lookup yields CDR1 SNHLY and CDR2 FYNNEI. Trimming removed 4 bases at V and 1 base at J, with 8 bases between. The CDR3 sequence: CASSGAGSYEQYF. CDR3 nucleotide sequence: TGTGCCAGCAGTGGGGCCGGATCCTACGAGCAGTACTTC.

V usage is TRBV9 and J usage is TRBJ1-5; weak D call: TRBD1 (5 bases). Looked up from germline, CDR1 is SGDLS and CDR2 is YYNGEE. V was trimmed by 0 bases and J by 3 bases, leaving 13 bases between them. CDR3 length: 16 residues. The CDR3 DNA follows: TGTGCCAGCAGCGTAGGGGGCAGCCTTGACAATCAGCCCCAGCATTTT. It is translated as CASSVGGSLDNQPQHF.

The chain carries TRBV2 and TRBJ2-7; TRBD2 matches 10 bases. The CDR3 consists of 16 residues. Trimming took 2 bases from V and 6 from J; bases not matched to a gene: 10. From germline, CDR1 is SNHLY and CDR2 FYNNEI. The CDR3 region is CASSERASGGGLEQYF. The CDR3 coding sequence is TGTGCCAGCAGTGAAAGGGCCAGCGGGGGGGGCCTCGAGCAGTACTTC.

The rearrangement uses TRBV7-2 and TRBJ1-4, with D uncertain. Looked up from germline, CDR1 is SGHTA and CDR2 is FQGNSA. The CDR3 extends over 14 amino acids. The V and J ends lost 5 bases and 8 bases respectively, with 15 bases between them. CDR3 nucleotides: TGTGCCAGCAGCCCGGCTTTGGGGAACGAAAAACTGTTTTTT. Encoded protein: CASSPALGNEKLFF.

The rearrangement links TRBV7-2 to TRBJ2-5; a weak D match, TRBD1 (6 bases). V was pared by 5 bases and J by 4 bases, with 17 bases between. This CDR3 is built from 15 residues. Germline CDR1 and CDR2: SGHTA and FQGNSA. In DNA form, the CDR3 reads TGTGCCAGCAGCCCGCAGGGGAGTAGGGGAGAGACCCAGTACTTC. It is translated as CASSPQGSRGETQYF.

This rearrangement joins TRBV19 to TRBJ2-3; the match to TRBD2 covers 7 bases. The CDR3 extends over 17 amino acids. CDR1 and CDR2 from the germline V gene are LNHDA and SQIVND (reference sequence). V lost 8 bases to trimming and J lost 0 bases; unmatched junction nucleotides: 14. CDR3 DNA: TGTGCCAGTCGACGGGCGGGGCAGGGACTAAGCACAGATACGCAGTATTTT. This codes for CASRRAGQGLSTDTQYF.

This clone came up a few times. The chain recombines TRBV5-5 with TRBJ1-1; the match to TRBD1 covers 10 bases. With V trimmed by 3 bases and J by 3 bases, 5 bases remained unmatched. Germline V lookup: CDR1 SGHKS, CDR2 YYEKEE (reference sequence). This CDR3 spans 15 amino acids. The CDR3 here is CASSSGTGVYTEAFF. The CDR3 nucleotides read TGTGCCAGCAGCTCCGGGACAGGGGTCTACACTGAAGCTTTCTTT.

J is TRBJ1-1 and V is TRBV11-2; D might be TRBD1 (5 bases). CDR1 SGHAT and CDR2 FQNNGV come from the germline V gene. This CDR3 has 13 residues. Trimming pared 6 bases from V and 9 bases from J, leaving 17 bases between. The CDR3 coding sequence is TGTGCCAGCAGGTGGAGTGGGGGAGAGAAAGCTTTCTTT. Translated: CASRWSGGEKAFF.

The chain uses TRBV6-5 and TRBJ1-2, with D possibly matching TRBD1 (6 bases). Trimming removed 11 bases from V and 0 bases from J, with 19 bases in between. Germline CDR1 is MNHEY and CDR2 is SVGAGI. This CDR3 has 15 residues. CDR3 in DNA: TGTGCCGTTAAATGGGGGGGGGCATCTAACTATGGCTACACCTTC. Protein product: CAVKWGGASNYGYTF.

A word on this clone: An end of the junction does not agree with germline; a read error may underlie this. The chain uses TRBV5-1 and TRBJ2-2, with TRBD1 as a possible D gene (5 bases). CDR3 length: 16 residues. CDR1 SGHRS and CDR2 YFSETQ come from the germline V gene. Written as DNA, the CDR3 is TGCACCAGCAGCTTGAGGTCAGGGTCGACCACCGGGGAGCTGTTTTTT. This sequence encodes CTSSLRSGSTTGELFF. The entire variable domain, with the rest obtained from reference TRBV5-1 and TRBJ2-2, is as follows: KAGVTQTPRYLIKTRGQQVTLSCSPISGHRSVSWYQQTPGQGLQFLFEYFSETQRNKGNFPGRFSGRQFSNSRSEMNVSTLELGDSALYLCTSSLRSGSTTGELFFGEGSRLTVL.

The rearrangement joins TRBV18 to TRBJ2-1; tentative D call: TRBD1 (6 bases). This CDR3 region has 15 residues. V lost 4 bases and J lost 4, with 14 bases in between. Germline V gene data show CDR1 as KGHSH and CDR2 as LQKENI. The chain's CDR3 is CASSQTGQSYNEQFF. CDR3 DNA sequence: TGTGCCAGCTCACAGACAGGACAGTCTTACAATGAGCAGTTCTTC.